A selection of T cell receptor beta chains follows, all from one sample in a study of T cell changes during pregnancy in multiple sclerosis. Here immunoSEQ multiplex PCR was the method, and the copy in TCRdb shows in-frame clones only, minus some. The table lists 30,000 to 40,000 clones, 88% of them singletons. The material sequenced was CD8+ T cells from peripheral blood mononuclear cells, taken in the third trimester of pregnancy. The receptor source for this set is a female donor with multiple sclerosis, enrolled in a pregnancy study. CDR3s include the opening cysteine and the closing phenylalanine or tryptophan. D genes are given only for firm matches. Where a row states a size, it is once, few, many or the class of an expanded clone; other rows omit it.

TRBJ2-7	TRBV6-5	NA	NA	TGTGCCAGCAGTTACTCGAGCATCTCCTACGAGCAGTACTTC	CASSYSSISYEQYF
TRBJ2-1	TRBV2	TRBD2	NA	TGTGCCAGCTTCGTGATAGCGGGGAGGGATTACAATGAGCAGTTCTTC	CASFVIAGRDYNEQFF
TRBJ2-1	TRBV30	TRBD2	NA	TGTGCCTGGAGTGGGGTAGCGGGTTACAATGAGCAGTTCTTC	CAWSGVAGYNEQFF
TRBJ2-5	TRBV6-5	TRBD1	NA	TGTGCCAGCAGCCTACAGGGGGCACGGGAGACCCAGTACTTC	CASSLQGARETQYF
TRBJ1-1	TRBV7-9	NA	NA	TGTGCCAGCAGCGATCCCGGGACTCGGACTGAAGCTTTCTTT	CASSDPGTRTEAFF
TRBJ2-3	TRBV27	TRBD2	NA	TGTGCCAGCAGTTCAACAACTAGCGGGGGCTCACTGTACACAGATACGCAGTATTTT	CASSSTTSGGSLYTDTQYF
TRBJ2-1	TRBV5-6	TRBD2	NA	TGTGCCAGCAGGATTGCTAGCGGGGGGGCTAGTGAGCAGTTCTTC	CASRIASGGASEQFF
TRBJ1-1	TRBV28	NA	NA	TGTGCCAGCGACCAAACCGGAGGGAACACTGAAGCTTTCTTT	CASDQTGGNTEAFF
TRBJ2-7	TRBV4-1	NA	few	TGCGCCAGCAGTGAGTCCCCGGACAGCTCCTACGAGCAGTACTTC	CASSESPDSSYEQYF
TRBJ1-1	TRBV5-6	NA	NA	TGTGCCAGCAGCCCGGAGGGGTCTGAAGCTTTCTTT	CASSPEGSEAFF
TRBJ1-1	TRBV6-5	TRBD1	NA	TGTGCCAGCAGTTACACTGGACAGGGTTTGACTGAAGCTTTCTTT	CASSYTGQGLTEAFF
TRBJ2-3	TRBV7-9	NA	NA	TGTGCCATCCCCGCAGGCCTCACAGATACGCAGTATTTT	CAIPAGLTDTQYF
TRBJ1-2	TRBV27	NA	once	TGTGCCAGCAGCTACTCCCCAGGGGCTCAAAACTATGGCTACACCTTC	CASSYSPGAQNYGYTF
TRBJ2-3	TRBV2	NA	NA	TGTGCCAGCAGTGACCTAATGACAGGGACTGGCACAGATACGCAGTATTTT	CASSDLMTGTGTDTQYF
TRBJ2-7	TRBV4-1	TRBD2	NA	TGCGCCAGCAGCCAAGATCGGGGGGGCCCCTACGAGCAGTACTTC	CASSQDRGGPYEQYF
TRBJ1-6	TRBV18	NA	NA	TGTGCCAGCTCATCGGGAGGCGGGGGGCCTCCCTATAATTCACCCCTCCACTTT	CASSSGGGGPPYNSPLHF